This TCR beta chain derives from a study of blood T cell repertoires in COVID-19. Germline CDR1 reads SGHRS; CDR2 reads YFSETQ. This CDR3 is built from 14 residues. V was shortened by 0 bases and J by 8 bases, with 14 bases between the two germline ends. Clones were sequenced by immunoSEQ multiplex PCR, and TCRdb holds only the in-frame ones, with some missing. The profile shows about 250,000 clones, around 85% of them singletons. The sample comprised PBMCs or T cells enriched from blood (not recorded which). This TCR was sampled from a woman aged 45-65 years with acute COVID-19. The V gene is TRBV5-1, the J gene TRBJ1-2; D is perhaps TRBD1 (6 bases). Here the CDR3 DNA reads TGCGCCAGCAGCTTGGATCCACAGGGTGAAGGCTACACCTTC. It specifies CASSLDPQGEGYTF.